This TCR beta chain was sequenced in a study of T cells after yellow fever vaccination. CDR3 length: 14 amino acids. The germline CDR1 and CDR2 sequences are MNHEY and SMNVEV (reference sequence). The germline V and J ends were trimmed by 8 bases and 2 bases, with 12 bases remaining between them. This clonotype was counted only a few times. TCRdb redid the calling of the 5' RACE reads with MiXCR, one entry per CDR3 protein. The data contain approximately 85,000 distinct CDR3 sequences, about 14% of them seen just once; the ten biggest clones take up around 25%. The rearrangement links TRBV27 to TRBJ1-4; D remains ambiguous. The sequence derives from a man aged 18 to 30 who received the YFV17D yellow fever vaccine. The starting material was CD8+ T cells not binding an NS4B(214-222) dextramer, sorted from PBMCs, obtained approximately 22 days after the first yellow fever vaccination. The CDR3, as DNA: TGTGCCAGCGGAGAGGCGAGGACTAATGAAAAACTGTTTTTT. It encodes CASGEARTNEKLFF.